What follows describes a single TCR beta chain. Its matching antigen is unknown. Trimming pared 5 bases from V and 8 bases from J, leaving 18 bases between. Germline V CDR1 and CDR2: SGHTA, FQGNSA. The CDR3 spans 14 residues. It was with a sample-barcoded 5' primer and a J-beta primer mix that a second PCR of roughly 6 to 11 cycles was run. With 12 random nucleotides, a template-switch adaptor tagged each individual cDNA molecule. TCRdb used MiXCR to reprocess the 5' RACE reads, holding one entry per CDR3 protein. The sample lists about 1.1 million distinct CDR3 sequences; roughly two fifths were seen once. This entry belongs to a study of blood T cells in healthy people across ages. Study conclusions and caveats: TCR beta diversity, measured per million T cells, fell in a roughly linear way with age. Diversity was higher, and naive CD4+ cells more numerous, in long-lived donors than in aged donors. For the donors, CMV status was unknown and possibly confounded expanded clonotype changes.

The chain employs TRBV7-2 and TRBJ1-2, with unresolved D. The sequencing input was blood. This clonotype was obtained from a man between 18 and 29 years old in good health. The CDR3 coding sequence is TGTGCCAGCAGCCCCCGAGATTTCCAAGGGGGCTACACCTTC. Amino acids: CASSPRDFQGGYTF. The full variable domain, its missing parts supplied by reference TRBV7-2 and TRBJ1-2, is GAGVSQSPSNKVTEKGKDVELRCDPISGHTALYWYRQSLGQGLEFLIYFQGNSAPDKSGLPSDRFSAERTGGSVSTLTIQRTQQEDSAVYLCASSPRDFQGGYTFGSGTRLTVV.